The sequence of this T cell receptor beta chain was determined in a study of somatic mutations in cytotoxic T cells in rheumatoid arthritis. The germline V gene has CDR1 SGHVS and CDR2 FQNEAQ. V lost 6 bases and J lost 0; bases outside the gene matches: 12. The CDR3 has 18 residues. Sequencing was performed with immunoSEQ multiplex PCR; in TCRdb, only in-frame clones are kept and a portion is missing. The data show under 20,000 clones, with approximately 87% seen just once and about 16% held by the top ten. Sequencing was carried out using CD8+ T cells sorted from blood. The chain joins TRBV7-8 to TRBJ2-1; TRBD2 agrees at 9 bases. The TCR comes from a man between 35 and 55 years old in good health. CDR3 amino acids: CASSSPYYSGSSYNEQFF. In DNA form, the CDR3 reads TGTGCCAGCAGTTCACCCTACTATAGCGGGAGCTCCTACAATGAGCAGTTCTTC.